This T cell receptor beta chain derives from a study of shared clonotypes between healthy human individuals. Study-wide results and caveats: As a rule, naive subsets had a larger estimated richness than memory subsets.

Trimming pared 0 bases from V and 4 bases from J, leaving 7 bases between. This CDR3 has 13 amino acids. Per germline, CDR1 SGHRS and CDR2 YFSETQ. Terminally differentiated effector memory CD45RA+ cells were excluded by CCR7 positive selection of CD45RO-negative cells. Turning to this clone: What it binds is unknown. Within the sample, other DNA sequences also encode this same CDR3.

The protocol was immunoSEQ multiplex PCR, while the TCRdb copy is restricted to in-frame clones and leaves out a portion. The sample holds millions of clones, just over 90% seen once. The TCR sequence derives from a man in his late teens or twenties in good health. Some clones in this sample may be carry-over from other donors' samples. J is TRBJ1-1 and V is TRBV5-1; D not certain. Sequencing was performed on naive CD8+ T cells from PBMCs. The CDR3 loop is CASSLGGSTEAFF. The CDR3 region has the DNA TGCGCCAGCAGCTTGGGCGGGAGCACTGAAGCTTTCTTT.